These 24 T cell receptor beta chains originate from one sample sequenced in a study of vaccination and CD4 T cells after COVID-19. Time point in this sample: late sampling 161 to 241 days after vaccination in a few convalescent patients. Treatment reported: roughly 11-day PBMC culture with coronavirus spike peptide pools or control peptides (ViraFEST assay). Cultured CD4+ T cell DNA was sequenced using the Oncomine TCR Beta short-read assay. MiXCR was run by TCRdb on the PCR reads, yielding one entry per CDR3 protein. The table includes more than 15,000 distinct CDR3 sequences, under 55% detected once. No antigens are known for them. The sequencing here drew on CD4+ T cells from blood, cultured in vitro, taken about 7 months after SARS-CoV-2 vaccination. These receptor sequences come from a human donor who had recovered from COVID-19.

V is TRBV10-3 and J is TRBJ2-5; D gene unclear. Deletions cut 0 bases from V and 4 bases from J, with 9 bases between. The length of the CDR3 is 14 residues. Germline V CDR1 and CDR2: ENHRY, SYGVKD. In DNA form, the CDR3 reads TGTGCCATCAGTGAGTCTACTTCCGGAGAGACCCAGTACTTC. The encoded protein is CAISESTSGETQYF.

This clonotype was counted only a few times. The rearrangement links TRBV6-2 or TRBV6-3 to TRBJ1-1; D not certain. Trimming removed 6 bases at V and 3 bases at J, with 8 bases between. The CDR3 covers 12 residues. Germline V CDR1 and CDR2: MNHEY, SVGEGT. This chain's CDR3 is CASSSTYTEAFF. The CDR3 region has the DNA TGTGCCAGCAGCTCGACGTACACTGAAGCTTTCTTT.

This clonotype was detected only a few times. The rearrangement uses TRBV7-9 and TRBJ1-3; 8 bases align to TRBD1. Germline V gene data show CDR1 as SEHNR and CDR2 as FQNEAQ (reference sequence). The CDR3 spans 16 residues. After removal of 5 bases from V and 0 bases from J, the junction contained 6 bases not matched to a gene. DNA of the CDR3: TGTGCCAGCAGCCCTCAGGGGGCAGGCTCTGGAAACACCATATATTTT. Translating it yields CASSPQGAGSGNTIYF.

V and J are TRBV7-3 and TRBJ2-1, with D unresolved. CDR1 is SGHTA and CDR2 is FQGTGA in the germline V gene. The CDR3 totals 12 residues. The V end was cut by 1 base, the J end by 9 bases, with 7 bases between. CDR3 sequence (DNA): TGTGCCAGCAGCTTAAGTAGTAGTGAGCAGTTCTTC. It translates to CASSLSSSEQFF.

V is TRBV29-1 and J is TRBJ1-1; D is unclear. Per the germline V gene, CDR1 is SQVTM and CDR2 is ANQGSEA. The CDR3 has 13 amino acids. Trimming removed 5 bases from V and 6 bases from J, with 16 bases in between. As DNA, the CDR3 is TGCAGCGTTTGGGAAGGGTTATACTCTGAAGCTTTCTTT. This translates into CSVWEGLYSEAFF.

The table lists this clonotype with a few counts. Here the CDR3 reads CSARPGLANEQFF. CDR3 in DNA: TGCAGTGCTAGACCGGGACTAGCAAATGAGCAGTTCTTC. The chain couples TRBV20-1 to TRBJ2-1; 9 bases agree with TRBD2. This CDR3 has 13 residues. Germline CDR1 DFQATT, CDR2 SNEGSKA (reference sequence). The J segment lost 7 bases and the V segment lost 2 bases, leaving 3 bases of the junction unmatched.

There are a few counts of this clonotype. The chain has TRBV27 and TRBJ1-2, with 10 positions matching TRBD1. With V trimmed by 5 bases and J by 8 bases, 11 bases remained unmatched. The CDR3 contains 15 residues. The germline gives CDR1 MNHEY, CDR2 SMNVEV (reference sequence). CDR3 sequence reads: CASSKTGQGVWGYTF. The CDR3 nucleotides are TGTGCCAGCAGTAAAACCGGACAGGGGGTTTGGGGCTACACCTTC.

V usage is TRBV5-4 and J usage is TRBJ2-5; 8 nucleotides agree with TRBD2. The length of the CDR3 is 16 residues. V lost 4 bases and J lost 4; bases outside the gene matches: 12. Per germline, CDR1 SGHNT and CDR2 YYREEE (reference sequence). CDR3 residues: CASSPRSGSVRETQYF. The CDR3 nucleotides are TGTGCCAGCAGCCCCCGGAGCGGGAGTGTGAGAGAGACCCAGTACTTC. The full variable domain, completed using reference TRBV5-4 and TRBJ2-5, is ETGVTQSPTHLIKTRGQQVTLRCSSQSGHNTVSWYQQALGQGPQFIFQYYREEENGRGNFPPRFSGLQFPNYSSELNVNALELDDSALYLCASSPRSGSVRETQYFGPGTRLLVL.

The chain employs TRBV4-2 and TRBJ2-5; 10 nucleotides match TRBD2. The J segment lost 5 bases and the V segment lost 4 bases, leaving 4 bases of the junction unmatched. This CDR3 spans 14 amino acids. Germline CDR1 reads LGHNA; CDR2 reads YNFKEQ. The CDR3 region is CASSLNSGGETQYF. The DNA of the CDR3 is TGTGCCAGCAGCCTCAATAGCGGGGGGGAGACCCAGTACTTC.

By frequency in the sample, this clonotype is medium-sized. The CDR3 is CATSDPGGAGVEQFF. CDR3 bases: TGTGCCACCAGTGACCCGGGGGGAGCGGGAGTAGAGCAGTTCTTC. The genes are TRBV24-1 and TRBJ2-1; 8 bases match TRBD2. The ends lost 4 bases at V and 10 bases at J; junction bases unmatched: 11. The V gene's germline CDR1 is KGHDR and CDR2 SFDVKD. This CDR3 region has 15 residues.

This clonotype was seen only once. The chain employs TRBV29-1 and TRBJ1-1; 12 bases are shared with TRBD1. Trimming removed 7 bases from V and 1 base from J; junction bases left unmatched: 7. CDR3 length: 15 amino acids. CDR1 is SQVTM and CDR2 is ANQGSEA in the germline V gene. This chain's CDR3 is CSAAGTGGGNTEAFF. CDR3 nucleotide sequence: TGCAGCGCGGCCGGGACAGGGGGCGGGAACACTGAAGCTTTCTTT.

The gene calls are TRBV2 and TRBJ1-5; no clear D gene. This CDR3 spans 16 amino acids. Germline V gene lookup returns CDR1 SNHLY and CDR2 FYNNEI. V lost 3 bases to trimming and J lost 3 bases, with 15 bases between them. DNA of the CDR3: TGTGCCAGCAGTGATGTGGGGATCGATCCCAATCAGCCCCAGCATTTT. Protein sequence: CASSDVGIDPNQPQHF.

This clonotype was detected a few times. The V gene is TRBV20-1, the J gene TRBJ1-5; 7 bases fit TRBD1. CDR3 length: 14 residues. The J segment lost 5 bases and the V segment lost 3 bases, leaving 7 bases of the junction unmatched. Looked up from germline, CDR1 is DFQATT and CDR2 is SNEGSKA (reference sequence). CDR3 protein: CSASRQGVDQPQHF. The CDR3 bases are TGCAGTGCTAGTCGGCAGGGGGTAGATCAGCCCCAGCATTTT.

This chain uses TRBV20-1 with TRBJ2-7; D possibly corresponds to TRBD1 (5 bases). CDR1 and CDR2 (germline): DFQATT, SNEGSKA (reference sequence). V lost 5 bases to trimming and J lost 2 bases, with 10 bases between them. The CDR3 consists of 12 residues. CDR3: CSASGQAYEQYF. The CDR3 nucleotides read TGCAGTGCTTCAGGGCAGGCCTACGAGCAGTACTTC.

This clonotype appeared a few times. The chain couples TRBV20-1 to TRBJ2-7; weak D call: TRBD2 (6 bases). The CDR3 sequence is 13 residues long. Trimming removed 1 base at V and 7 bases at J, with 14 bases between. CDR1 is DFQATT, CDR2 SNEGSKA, per germline (reference sequence). The CDR3 reads CSARGGGAGEQYF. DNA for the CDR3: TGCAGTGCTAGAGGTGGCGGGGCCGGTGAGCAGTACTTC.

This rearrangement joins TRBV7-9 to TRBJ2-5; 11 positions agree with TRBD2. Germline V gene sequence: CDR1 SEHNR, CDR2 FQNEAQ (reference sequence). J gave up 4 bases and V 5 bases, and 15 bases lay outside the gene matches. The CDR3 contains 18 residues. Written as DNA, the CDR3 is TGTGCCAGCAGCGCAAGAGGTCCTAGCGGGGGGCGGGTAGAGACCCAGTACTTC. Translated, it gives CASSARGPSGGRVETQYF.

This clonotype was counted only a few times. This sequence joins TRBV20-1 and TRBJ2-5; a possible D gene is TRBD1 (6 bases). Looked up from germline, CDR1 is DFQATT and CDR2 is SNEGSKA (reference sequence). The CDR3 is 13 amino acids. The CDR3 loop reads CSASGHQEETQYF. CDR3 bases: TGCAGCGCCTCGGGACACCAAGAAGAGACCCAGTACTTC.

CDR3 in DNA: TGCAGTGCTAGATATACACAGGGGGAGGCAGATAATTCACCCCTCCACTTT. Encoded protein: CSARYTQGEADNSPLHF. This chain uses TRBV20-1 with TRBJ1-6; 8 positions match TRBD1. The CDR3 spans 17 residues. Germline V gives CDR1 DFQATT, CDR2 SNEGSKA (reference sequence). Trimming at V came to 2 bases and at J to 5 bases, leaving 11 bases not matched to a gene.

Concerning this clonotype: One end of the junction varies from germline; a read error may be responsible. The rearrangement joins TRBV14 to TRBJ1-1, with D perhaps matching TRBD1 (6 bases). The V gene's germline CDR1 is SGHDN and CDR2 FVKESK. CDR3 length: 15 residues. CDR3 DNA: TGTGCCAGCAGCCAAGGGGGGCGGGGGAACACTGAAGCTCTCTTT. As protein: CASSQGGRGNTEALF.

The V call is TRBV15, the J call TRBJ2-2; 10 bases match TRBD2. Germline V gives CDR1 LNHNV, CDR2 YYDKDF (reference sequence). V dropped 6 bases and J dropped 7; count of bases not matched to a gene: 5. The CDR3 spans 14 residues. CDR3 bases: TGTGCCACCAGAGGGGGACTAGCGAGCGGGGAGCTGTTTTTT. Residues: CATRGGLASGELFF.

This chain connects TRBV15 to TRBJ2-5, with a possible D match to TRBD1 (5 bases). The CDR3 is made up of 14 amino acids. In germline, CDR1 is LNHNV, CDR2 YYDKDF (reference sequence). The V gene lost 4 bases and the J gene lost 4 bases, with 13 bases spanning the gap. CDR3 region: CATSKVVGAETQYF. For the CDR3, the DNA is TGTGCCACCAGCAAGGTGGTAGGGGCAGAGACCCAGTACTTC.

V usage is TRBV20-1 and J usage is TRBJ2-5, with D hard to call. V was cut by 5 bases and J by 6 bases, with 16 bases left in between. The CDR3 covers 13 residues. CDR1 DFQATT and CDR2 SNEGSKA come from the germline V gene (reference sequence). The CDR3 coding sequence is TGCAGTGCTCCGTCCCGAGGCCCCCAGACCCAGTACTTC. Translation: CSAPSRGPQTQYF.

V and J are TRBV20-1 and TRBJ2-5; 14 bases fit TRBD2. There are 13 residues in the CDR3. J was trimmed by 4 bases and V by 6 bases; bases with no gene match: 1. Per germline, CDR1 DFQATT and CDR2 SNEGSKA (reference sequence). CDR3 sequence: CSAGTSGGETQYF. CDR3 sequence (DNA): TGCAGTGCGGGGACTAGCGGGGGAGAGACCCAGTACTTC.

The genes are TRBV11-3 and TRBJ1-2, with D maybe TRBD1 (5 bases). The CDR3 runs 13 residues. The V and J ends lost 1 base and 8 bases respectively, with 11 bases between them. Germline V gene sequence: CDR1 SGHNT, CDR2 YENEEA. The CDR3 here is CASSLGGARGYTF. CDR3 bases: TGTGCCAGCAGCTTAGGGGGCGCGCGGGGCTACACCTTC.